These T cell receptor gamma chains were read from a single sample in a study of gamma-delta T cells after stem cell transplantation. TCRdb re-called clones from the RT-PCR reads via CATT. The sample yields hundreds of gamma-chain clones, 9.5% to 15% seen once. The specimen sequenced was gamma-delta T cells. Receptor source: a human donor. It is not recorded whose cells these are; they may come from a transplant donor. CDR3s include the opening cysteine and the closing phenylalanine or tryptophan. Rows may omit the clone size; those that give it use once, few, many or a size class.

few | TRGJP | 17 | TRGV9 | TGTGCCTTGTGGGATGTCGAAGAAGAGTTGGGCAAAAAAATCAAGGTATTT | CALWDVEEELGKKIKVF
large | TRGJ1/TRGJ2 | 15 | TRGV3 | TGTGCCACCTGGGACAGGCCTATGAATTATTATAAGAAACTCTTT | CATWDRPMNYYKKLF
few | TRGJP2 | 14 | TRGV2 | TGTGCCACCTGGGACGTTTATAGTGATTGGATCAAGACGTTT | CATWDVYSDWIKTF
large | TRGJP | 17 | TRGV9 | TGTGCCTTGTGGGAGGACTTGCAAGAGTTGGGCAAAAAAATCAAGGTATTT | CALWEDLQELGKKIKVF
few | TRGJP | 16 | TRGV9 | TGTGCCTTGTGGGAAATTCAAGAGTTGGGCAAAAAAATCAAGGTATTT | CALWEIQELGKKIKVF
few | TRGJ1/TRGJ2 | 14 | TRGV4 | TGTGCCACCTGGGATGGTCCCTATTATTATAAGAAACTCTTT | CATWDGPYYYKKLF
hyperexpanded | TRGJP1 | 15 | TRGV9 | TGTGCCTTGTGGGAGGTTTATACCACTGGTTGGTTCAAGATATTT | CALWEVYTTGWFKIF
large | TRGJP | 16 | TRGV9 | TGTGCCTTGTGGGAGGTGCGAGAGTTGGGCAAAAAAATCAAGGTATTT | CALWEVRELGKKIKVF
- | TRGJP | 18 | TRGV9 | TGCGCCTTGTGGGAGGGGGGCAATTCGGAGTTGGGCAAAAAAATCAAGGTATTT | CALWEGGNSELGKKIKVF
- | TRGJ1/TRGJ2 | 16 | TRGV9 | TGTGCCTTGTGGGAGGTGCAAGAGGTGGACAAAAAAATAAAACTCTTT | CALWEVQEVDKKIKLF
- | TRGJP2 | 19 | TRGV3 | TGTGCCACCTGGTACAGGCCGAATCGGGCCGATAGCAGTGATTGGGTCAAGACATTT | CATWYRPNRADSSDWVKTF
large | TRGJP1 | 13 | TRGV8 | TGTGCCACCTGGATTACCACTGGTTGGTTCAAGATATTT | CATWITTGWFKIF
large | TRGJ1/TRGJ2 | 12 | TRGV9 | TGTGCCTTGTGGGAGGATTATTATAAGAAACTCTTT | CALWEDYYKKLF
large | TRGJP | 17 | TRGV9 | TGTGCCTTGTGGGAGGTGCCGCAAGAGTTGGGCAAAAAAATCAAGGTATTT | CALWEVPQELGKKIKVF
large | TRGJP | 16 | TRGV9 | TGTGCCTTGTGGGAGGTGCTAGAGTTGGGCAAAAAAATCAAGGTATTT | CALWEVLELGKKIKVF
few | TRGJP | 14 | TRGV9 | TGTGCCTTGTGGCTAGAGTTGGGCAAAAAAATCAAGGTATTT | CALWLELGKKIKVF
- | TRGJ1/TRGJ2 | 13 | TRGV8 | TGTGCCACCTGGGATTCGGGTTCCTATAAGAAACTCTTT | CATWDSGSYKKLF
- | TRGJP1 | 14 | TRGV4 | TGTGCCACCTGCTTTTATACCACTGGTTGGTTCAAGATATTT | CATCFYTTGWFKIF
hyperexpanded | TRGJP | 16 | TRGV9 | TGTGCCTTGTGGGAGGTGCAGGAGTTGGGCAAAAAAATCAAGGTATTT | CALWEVQELGKKIKVF
- | TRGJ1/TRGJ2 | 13 | TRGV4 | TGTGCCACCTGGGATGTGGGGGGTTATAAGAAACTCTTC | CATWDVGGYKKLF
large | TRGJ1/TRGJ2 | 11 | TRGV4 | TGTGCCACCTGGGATGGAAGTAAGAAACTCTTT | CATWDGSKKLF
- | TRGJP | 17 | TRGV9 | TGTGCCTTGTGGGAGGACCGCAAAGAGTTGGGCAAAAAAATCAAGGTATTT | CALWEDRKELGKKIKVF
few | TRGJP1 | 11 | TRGV8 | TGTGCCACCTGGACTGGTTGGTTCAAGATATTT | CATWTGWFKIF
medium-sized | TRGJ1/TRGJ2 | 15 | TRGV2 | TGTGCCACCTGGGACGGGCAGTTGAATTATTATAAGAAACTCTTT | CATWDGQLNYYKKLF
- | TRGJP | 18 | TRGV9 | TGTGCCTTGTGGGAGCAAATCTCCACAGAGTTGGGCAAAAAAATCAAGGTATTT | CALWEQISTELGKKIKVF
- | TRGJ1/TRGJ2 | 13 | TRGV2 | TGTGCCACTTGGGGTCGGAGGGATTATAAGAAACTCTTT | CATWGRRDYKKLF